One sample yielded the 10 T cell receptor beta chains listed below, sequenced in a study of CD8 T cells in ankylosing spondylitis. One entry per CDR3 protein, called by TCRdb with MiXCR from the 5' RACE reads. The data show over 130,000 distinct CDR3 sequences, under 45% seen once. The specimen was synovial fluid, either unsorted or a sorted T cell fraction (not recorded which). Receptor source: a male donor with ankylosing spondylitis.

The chain is built from TRBV4-2 and TRBJ2-6; D might be TRBD2 (5 bases). V was clipped by 0 bases and J by 0 bases, with 9 bases between them. CDR3 size: 17 residues. Germline V gives CDR1 LGHNA, CDR2 YNFKEQ. The CDR3 bases are TGTGCCAGCAGCCAAGAGAAGCGGTACTCTGGGGCCAACGTCCTGACTTTC. Its translation: CASSQEKRYSGANVLTF.

The gene calls are TRBV19 and TRBJ2-1, with 8 bases matching TRBD1. The germline gives CDR1 LNHDA, CDR2 SQIVND (reference sequence). Losses at the gene ends were 1 base for V and 7 bases for J; bases not matched to a gene: 6. The CDR3 spans 15 residues. DNA for the CDR3: TGTGCCAGTAGTATAGTACAGGGGGATTCGAATGAGCAGTTCTTC. This translates into CASSIVQGDSNEQFF.

This clonotype appeared a few times. The chain is built from TRBV3-1 and TRBJ1-4, with TRBD1 as a possible D gene (5 bases). Looked up from germline, CDR1 is LGHDT and CDR2 is YNNKEL (reference sequence). The CDR3 totals 16 residues. Trimming pared 2 bases from V and 6 bases from J, leaving 16 bases between. The CDR3 here is CASSQIPGRYDEKLFF. The CDR3 DNA reads as TGTGCCAGCAGCCAAATCCCGGGACGCTACGATGAAAAACTGTTTTTT.

The V gene is TRBV20-1, the J gene TRBJ1-5; tentatively, D is TRBD1 (6 bases). This CDR3 has 18 residues. Germline V gene data show CDR1 as DFQATT and CDR2 as SNEGSKA (reference sequence). The germline V and J ends were trimmed by 0 bases and 1 base, with 19 bases remaining between them. The CDR3: CSARDGPRGALSNQPQHF. The CDR3 DNA reads as TGCAGTGCTAGAGATGGCCCCCGGGGGGCGCTGAGCAATCAGCCCCAGCATTTT.

The V and J genes are TRBV10-3 and TRBJ2-7; a possible D gene is TRBD2 (6 bases). Germline assignment: CDR1 ENHRY and CDR2 SYGVKD. With 5 bases removed from V and 2 bases from J, the gap between germline ends came to 7 bases. CDR3 size: 12 residues. In DNA form, the CDR3 reads TGTGCCATCAGTCCTAGCGCCTACGAGCAGTACTTC. Protein: CAISPSAYEQYF.

The chain carries TRBV24-1 and TRBJ2-7; no clear D gene. V lost 1 base to trimming and J lost 5 bases, with 5 bases between them. Germline CDR1 KGHDR, CDR2 SFDVKD. The CDR3 consists of 12 residues. The CDR3 is CATSDFGNEQYF. The CDR3 bases are TGTGCCACCAGTGATTTTGGGAACGAGCAGTACTTC.

This chain joins TRBV4-2 and TRBJ2-7; 7 positions agree with TRBD2. The CDR3 contains 15 residues. The J segment lost 3 bases and the V segment lost 0 bases, leaving 5 bases of the junction unmatched. The germline V gene encodes CDR1 LGHNA and CDR2 YNFKEQ. CDR3 residues: CASSQEKGGSYEQYF. CDR3 nucleotide sequence: TGTGCCAGCAGCCAAGAAAAAGGCGGGAGCTACGAGCAGTACTTC.

The V and J genes are TRBV18 and TRBJ2-7; TRBD1 agrees at 12 bases. Germline assignment: CDR1 KGHSH and CDR2 LQKENI. V lost 6 bases to trimming and J lost 4 bases; unmatched junction nucleotides: 22. CDR3 length: 20 amino acids. This CDR3 is CASSPRRDRGLLHQGYEQYF. CDR3 DNA sequence: TGTGCCAGCTCCCCGAGGAGGGACAGGGGGCTTTTACACCAAGGTTACGAGCAGTACTTC.

This rearrangement joins TRBV4-1 to TRBJ1-2, with TRBD1 as a possible D gene (6 bases). Between the trimmed V and J ends, which lost 0 bases and 8 bases, there was a span of 28 bases. CDR3 length: 19 amino acids. In germline, CDR1 is MGHRA, CDR2 YSYEKL. The CDR3 loop is CASSQDQYTNRDNRRGYTF. DNA for the CDR3: TGCGCCAGCAGCCAAGATCAATACACAAACCGGGACAACAGAAGGGGCTACACCTTC.

A single count supports this clonotype. An end of the junction differs from the germline gene, which may be a read error. The chain carries TRBV6-5 and TRBJ2-2, with a weak D call TRBD1 (5 bases). The CDR3 sequence is 17 residues long. The germline V gene has CDR1 MNHEY and CDR2 SVGAGI. CDR3 DNA: TGTGCCAGCAGTAACTCCGCGAACAGGCTAGTTTCTGGGGAGCTGTTTTTT. It is translated as CASSNSANRLVSGELFF.